This T cell receptor (beta chain) emerged from a study of blood T cell repertoires in COVID-19 (dated by TCRdb to the early 2020s). For the study in its entirety: Samples from collaborators originated in the United States, Italy and Spain and spanned both the acute and convalescent phases of COVID-19. The material from the prospective study consisted of cDNA or gDNA derived from T cells, B-cell-depleted T cells, or PBMCs. The dataset comprised deeply sampled blood TCRbeta repertoires from subjects exposed to, actively infected with, or recovered from COVID-19. The repertoires were released in a freely available public database intended as a resource for research on the immune response to SARS-CoV-2. The samples were drawn from the first 160 participants of the ongoing ImmuneRACE study and from some 1,300 subjects provided by 6 global collaborators. Sample metadata almost always included a de-identified subject ID, COVID-19 status, age in years and sex. Where HLA class I and class II types were available, the types were taken from metadata supplied by the sample provider, not from assay-based typing.

Summary of the overall study and its limitations: Clinical and demographic metadata were provided uncurated, with the amount varying by source and participant.

The table lists this clone with a few counts. It lacks a known antigen. Base-call qualities are not available, and no considerably larger clone is one nucleotide away. Collaborating institutions collected whole blood in K2EDTA tubes following their own protocols. For TCRbeta analysis, collaborators shipped samples in one of three forms: frozen whole blood, isolated PBMCs, or DNA extracted from either of those sample types. TCRbeta CDR3 regions were amplified from genomic DNA by means of the immunoSEQ Assay, a bias-controlled multiplex PCR. In the paper's pipeline: The number of nucleated cells in each sample was estimated by amplification of reference gene primers within the assay. To quantify the absolute abundance of each unique TCRbeta CDR3 rearrangement, sequence reads were collapsed and filtered. For each sample, productive Simpson clonality was calculated as the square root of Simpson's diversity index over productive rearrangements. Not all clones reach the TCRdb copy of this immuneACCESS table, which keeps in-frame sequences only. Checked studies attribute under half of the gap to unresolved V genes and leave the rest unexplained. The D gene and trimming were derived from the DNA, and the V and J assignments and clone size from that table. This sample comprises 120,000 to 150,000 clones, about 84% of them detected only once. In total, the top ten clones hold approximately 6.6% of the sample.

The TCR originated in a human donor in a cohort sampled during active COVID-19. Sequencing was carried out using peripheral blood.

The nucleotides read TGTGCCAGCAGTGGGAGCTCGTACGAGCAGTACTTC. Translation gives CASSGSSYEQYF. Recombination joined TRBV25-1 with TRBJ2-7; there is no confident call for the D gene. The junction shows trimming of 4 bases on V and 4 bases on J, plus 8 bases between the germline ends. The germline V gene sets CDR1 to MGHDK and CDR2 to SYGVNS. Spanning cysteine to phenylalanine, the CDR3 consists of 12 amino acids. Left in the record is the CDR3 DNA by itself, 36 bases read in frame from the first base.